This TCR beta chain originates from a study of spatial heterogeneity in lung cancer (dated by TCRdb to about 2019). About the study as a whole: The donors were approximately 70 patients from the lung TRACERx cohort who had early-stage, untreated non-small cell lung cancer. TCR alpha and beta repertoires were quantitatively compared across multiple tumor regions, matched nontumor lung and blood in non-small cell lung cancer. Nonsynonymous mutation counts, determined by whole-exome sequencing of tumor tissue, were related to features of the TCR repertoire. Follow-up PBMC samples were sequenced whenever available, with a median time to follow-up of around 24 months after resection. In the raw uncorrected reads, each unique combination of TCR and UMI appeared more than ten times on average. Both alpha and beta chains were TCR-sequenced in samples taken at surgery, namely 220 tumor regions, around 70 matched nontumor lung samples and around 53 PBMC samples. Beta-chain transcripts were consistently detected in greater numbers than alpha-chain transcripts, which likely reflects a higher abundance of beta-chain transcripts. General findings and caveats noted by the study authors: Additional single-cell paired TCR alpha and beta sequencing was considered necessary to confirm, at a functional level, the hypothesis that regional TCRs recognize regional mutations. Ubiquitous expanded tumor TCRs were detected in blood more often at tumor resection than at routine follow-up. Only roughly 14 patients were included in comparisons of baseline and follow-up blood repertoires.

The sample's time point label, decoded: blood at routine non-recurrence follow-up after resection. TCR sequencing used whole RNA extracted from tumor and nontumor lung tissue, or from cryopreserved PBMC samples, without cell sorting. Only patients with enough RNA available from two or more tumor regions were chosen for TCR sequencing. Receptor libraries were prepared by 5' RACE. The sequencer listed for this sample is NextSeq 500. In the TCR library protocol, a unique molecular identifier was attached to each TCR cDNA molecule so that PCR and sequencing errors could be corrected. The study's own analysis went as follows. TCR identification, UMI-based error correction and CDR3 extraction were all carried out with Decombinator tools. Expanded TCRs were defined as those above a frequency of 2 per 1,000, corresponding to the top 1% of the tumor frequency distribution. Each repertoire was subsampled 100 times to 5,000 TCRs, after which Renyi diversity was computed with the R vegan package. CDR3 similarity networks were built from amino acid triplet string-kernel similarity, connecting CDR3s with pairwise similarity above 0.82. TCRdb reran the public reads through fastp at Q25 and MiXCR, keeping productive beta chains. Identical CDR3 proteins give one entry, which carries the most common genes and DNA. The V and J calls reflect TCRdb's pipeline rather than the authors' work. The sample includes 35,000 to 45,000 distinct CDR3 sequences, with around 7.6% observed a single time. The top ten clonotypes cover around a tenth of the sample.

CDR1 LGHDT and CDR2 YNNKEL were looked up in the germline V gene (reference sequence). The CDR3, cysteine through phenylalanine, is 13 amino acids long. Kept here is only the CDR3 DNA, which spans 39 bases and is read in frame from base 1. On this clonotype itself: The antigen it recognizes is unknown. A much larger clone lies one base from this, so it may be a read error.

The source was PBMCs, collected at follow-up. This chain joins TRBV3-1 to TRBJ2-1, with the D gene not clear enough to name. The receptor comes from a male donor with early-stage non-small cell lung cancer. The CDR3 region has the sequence CASSQGRIGEQSF. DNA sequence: TGTGCCAGCAGCCAAGGCCGAATCGGTGAGCAGTCCTTC.